The 17 T cell receptor beta chains below all came from one sample that was sequenced in a study of blood T cell repertoires in COVID-19. The method was immunoSEQ multiplex PCR; TCRdb's version includes in-frame clones alone and lacks a portion of them. The sample consists of about 290,000 clones, nearly 90% of them appearing once. The sample comprised peripheral blood. The receptors come from a woman in her thirties with COVID-19, enrolled during active disease.

The CDR3 DNA reads TGTGCCAGTAGTTTTGCCGGAGCTGAAGCTTTCTTT. This codes for CASSFAGAEAFF. This chain links TRBV19 with TRBJ1-1; D gene uncertain. There are 12 residues in the CDR3. V was trimmed by 5 bases and J by 6 bases, leaving 10 bases between them. Germline V CDR1 and CDR2: LNHDA, SQIVND (reference sequence).

The CDR3 loop reads CASSVRGKKDEQYF. The CDR3 DNA reads as TGTGCCAGCAGTGTACGGGGGAAGAAGGACGAGCAGTACTTC. This chain uses TRBV25-1 with TRBJ2-7, with D perhaps TRBD2 (6 bases). The CDR3 covers 14 residues. Looked up from germline, CDR1 is MGHDK and CDR2 is SYGVNS. V lost 4 bases to trimming and J lost 5 bases, with 15 bases between them.

This clone has just one count. The chain employs TRBV7-2 and TRBJ2-2; D is unresolved. V shed 3 bases and J shed 4 bases, with 3 bases lying between them. The CDR3 contains 12 residues. Germline-derived CDR1 and CDR2 are SGHTA and FQGNSA. CDR3 sequence reads: CASSFVTGELFF. CDR3 bases: TGTGCCAGCAGCTTCGTCACCGGGGAGCTGTTTTTT.

V usage is TRBV19 and J usage is TRBJ2-7; the D gene is possibly TRBD1 (5 bases). CDR1 is LNHDA and CDR2 is SQIVND in the germline V gene (reference sequence). Trimming cost V 3 bases and J 4 bases, with 10 bases left between them. The CDR3 length is 13 residues. The CDR3 spells CASSMGRNYEQYF. The CDR3 DNA reads TGTGCCAGTAGTATGGGGCGCAATTACGAGCAGTACTTC.

J is TRBJ2-3 and V is TRBV2; 8 nucleotides line up with TRBD1. V was clipped by 1 base and J by 4 bases; unmatched bases: 4. This CDR3 comprises 15 residues. Per germline, CDR1 SNHLY and CDR2 FYNNEI. The CDR3 DNA reads as TGTGCCAGCAGTGAAGTTGACAGGGGTGCAGATACGCAGTATTTT. Translated, it gives CASSEVDRGADTQYF.

The chain carries TRBV5-8 and TRBJ1-6; no clear D gene. V dropped 4 bases and J dropped 4 bases, with 15 bases sitting between them. CDR3 length: 16 residues. Germline V gene sequence: CDR1 SGHTS, CDR2 YDEGEE. CDR3 sequence: CASSGLWADYNSPLHF. CDR3 bases: TGTGCCAGCAGCGGGCTGTGGGCCGATTATAATTCACCCCTCCACTTT. Full variable domain (remainder filled in from reference TRBV5-8 and TRBJ1-6): EAGVTQSPTHLIKTRGQQATLRCSPISGHTSVYWYQQALGLGLQFLLWYDEGEERNRGNFPPRFSGRQFPNYSSELNVNALELEDSALYLCASSGLWADYNSPLHFGNGTRLTVT.

The chain recombines TRBV3-1 (or the pseudogene TRBV3-2) with TRBJ2-1; D uncertain. Germline V gives CDR1 LGHDT, CDR2 YNNKEL (reference sequence). The germline V and J ends were trimmed by 4 bases and 5 bases, with 9 bases remaining between them. This CDR3 spans 13 amino acids. The CDR3 loop reads CASSLSRNNEQFF. The CDR3 DNA reads as TGTGCCAGCAGCCTCTCCCGTAACAATGAGCAGTTCTTC.

The J gene is TRBJ2-7, the V gene TRBV20-1; 9 bases fit TRBD2. CDR3 length equals 11 residues. V dropped 3 bases and J dropped 6; count of bases not matched to a gene: 0. CDR1 is DFQATT, CDR2 SNEGSKA, per germline (reference sequence). The CDR3 DNA reads as TGCAGTGCTAGGGGACTAGCCGAGCAGTACTTC. Translating it yields CSARGLAEQYF.

The J gene is TRBJ2-3, the V gene TRBV28; the match to TRBD2 covers 11 bases. V lost 4 bases and J lost 6; bases outside the gene matches: 9. Per germline, CDR1 MDHEN and CDR2 SYDVKM. This CDR3 region has 16 residues. CDR3 residues: CASSSPGLAVLDTQYF. DNA for the CDR3: TGTGCCAGCAGTTCCCCGGGACTAGCGGTCCTGGATACGCAGTATTTT.

The V gene is TRBV5-1, the J gene TRBJ1-1; 9 nucleotides line up with TRBD1. The germline CDR1 and CDR2 sequences are SGHRS and YFSETQ. V lost 2 bases to trimming and J lost 11 bases; unmatched junction nucleotides: 16. This CDR3 spans 16 amino acids. The CDR3 sequence is CASSLTVPGQGRGAFF. In nucleotides, the CDR3 is TGCGCCAGCAGCTTAACAGTCCCGGGACAGGGCCGGGGGGCTTTCTTT.

This chain connects TRBV19 to TRBJ2-7; D possibly corresponds to TRBD1 (5 bases). V lost 4 bases and J lost 5, with 18 bases in between. The germline CDR1 and CDR2 sequences are LNHDA and SQIVND (reference sequence). CDR3 size: 15 residues. CDR3 residues: CASSSQGGRRHEQYF. The CDR3 DNA reads as TGTGCCAGTAGTAGTCAGGGTGGCCGGCGCCACGAGCAGTACTTC.

The chain joins TRBV28 to TRBJ1-4, with 10 bases matching TRBD1. Germline V gives CDR1 MDHEN, CDR2 SYDVKM. The CDR3 contains 14 residues. J gave up 8 bases and V 6 bases, and 6 bases lay outside the gene matches. This chain's CDR3 is CASRSTGGGEKLFF. The CDR3 nucleotides are TGTGCCAGCAGGTCGACAGGGGGCGGAGAAAAACTGTTTTTT.

The V gene is TRBV2, the J gene TRBJ1-1, with TRBD1 identical over 10 bases. This CDR3 has 18 amino acids. The germline CDR1 and CDR2 sequences are SNHLY and FYNNEI. Trimming removed 2 bases from V and 0 bases from J; junction bases left unmatched: 9. CDR3 protein: CASSEPRTGGLVNTEAFF. The CDR3 region has the DNA TGTGCCAGCAGTGAACCCCGGACAGGGGGTTTAGTGAACACTGAAGCTTTCTTT.

J is TRBJ1-2 and V is TRBV2; possible D gene TRBD1, 6 bases. CDR3 length: 14 residues. V was trimmed by 5 bases and J by 2 bases, leaving 12 bases between them. Germline CDR1 is SNHLY and CDR2 is FYNNEI. The CDR3 loop is CASSPQGINYGYTF. As DNA, the CDR3 is TGTGCCAGCAGTCCACAGGGAATCAACTATGGCTACACCTTC.

The chain uses TRBV6-5 and TRBJ2-4; D not certain. CDR1 MNHEY and CDR2 SVGAGI come from the germline V gene. Trimming left V 6 bases short and J 2 bases short, with 8 bases between. This CDR3 has 13 amino acids. The CDR3 loop is CASRQPPKNIQYF. The CDR3 bases are TGTGCCAGCAGACAGCCCCCCAAAAACATTCAGTACTTC.

V usage is TRBV3-1 (or the pseudogene TRBV3-2) and J usage is TRBJ2-2, with 8 nucleotides matching TRBD2. V shed 4 bases, J shed 1 base, and the junction held 11 bases outside the gene matches. The CDR3 is 18 amino acids. Germline V lookup: CDR1 LGHDT, CDR2 YNNKEL (reference sequence). The CDR3 DNA follows: TGTGCCAGCAGCCCCCCGCGTGGCGGGGGGCGGAACACCGGGGAGCTGTTTTTT. Its translation is CASSPPRGGGRNTGELFF.

This clone was observed a single time. The chain joins TRBV5-1 to TRBJ2-7, with 7 nucleotides matching TRBD1. This CDR3 region has 14 residues. Per germline, CDR1 SGHRS and CDR2 YFSETQ. The V gene end was trimmed by 2 bases and the J gene end by 4 bases; junction bases not matched to a gene: 6. The CDR3 here is CASSLGQARYEQYF. The CDR3 region has the DNA TGCGCCAGCAGCTTAGGACAGGCAAGATACGAGCAGTACTTC.